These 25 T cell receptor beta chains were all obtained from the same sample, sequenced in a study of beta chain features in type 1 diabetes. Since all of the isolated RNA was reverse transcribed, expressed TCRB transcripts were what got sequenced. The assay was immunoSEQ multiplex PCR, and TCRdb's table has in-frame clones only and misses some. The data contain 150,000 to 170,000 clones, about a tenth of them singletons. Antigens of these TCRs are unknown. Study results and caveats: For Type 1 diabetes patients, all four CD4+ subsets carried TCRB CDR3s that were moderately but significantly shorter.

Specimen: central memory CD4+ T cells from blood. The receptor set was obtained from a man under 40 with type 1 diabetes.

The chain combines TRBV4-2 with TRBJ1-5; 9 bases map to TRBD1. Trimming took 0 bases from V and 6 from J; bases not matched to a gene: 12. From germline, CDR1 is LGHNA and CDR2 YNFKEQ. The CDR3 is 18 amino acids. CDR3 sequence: CASSQEVIRQGVGQPQHF. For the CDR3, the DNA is TGTGCCAGCAGCCAAGAAGTAATCAGACAGGGGGTGGGTCAGCCCCAGCATTTT.

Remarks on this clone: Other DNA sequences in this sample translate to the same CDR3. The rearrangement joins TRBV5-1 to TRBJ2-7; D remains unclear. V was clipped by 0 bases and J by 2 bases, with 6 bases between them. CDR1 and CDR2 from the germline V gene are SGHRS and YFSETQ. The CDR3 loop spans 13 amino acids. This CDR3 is CASSLDRTYEQYF. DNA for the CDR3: TGCGCCAGCAGCTTGGACAGAACCTACGAGCAGTACTTC.

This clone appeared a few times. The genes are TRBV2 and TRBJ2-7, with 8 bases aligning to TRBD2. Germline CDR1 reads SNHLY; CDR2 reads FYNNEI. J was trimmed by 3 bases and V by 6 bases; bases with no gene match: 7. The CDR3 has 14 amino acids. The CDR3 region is CASSVGLGGYEQYF. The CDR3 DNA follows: TGTGCCAGCAGCGTGGGACTAGGGGGCTACGAGCAGTACTTC. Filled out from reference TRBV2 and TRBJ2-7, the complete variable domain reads EPEVTQTPSHQVTQMGQEVILRCVPISNHLYFYWYRQILGQKVEFLVSFYNNEISEKSEIFDDQFSVERPDGSNFTLKIRSTKLEDSAMYFCASSVGLGGYEQYFGPGTRLTVT.

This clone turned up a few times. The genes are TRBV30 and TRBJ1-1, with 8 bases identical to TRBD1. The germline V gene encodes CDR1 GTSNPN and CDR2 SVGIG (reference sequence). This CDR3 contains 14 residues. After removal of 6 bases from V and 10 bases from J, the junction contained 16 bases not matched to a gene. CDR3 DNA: TGTGCCTGTGCTAGGGACAGGCCAGCGTTACCAGCTTTCTTT. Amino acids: CACARDRPALPAFF.

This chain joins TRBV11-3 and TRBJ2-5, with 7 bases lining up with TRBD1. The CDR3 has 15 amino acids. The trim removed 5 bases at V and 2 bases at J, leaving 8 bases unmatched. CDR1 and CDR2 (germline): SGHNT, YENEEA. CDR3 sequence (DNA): TGTGCCAGCAGCAGCCCGGGACAGACGCAAGAGACCCAGTACTTC. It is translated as CASSSPGQTQETQYF.

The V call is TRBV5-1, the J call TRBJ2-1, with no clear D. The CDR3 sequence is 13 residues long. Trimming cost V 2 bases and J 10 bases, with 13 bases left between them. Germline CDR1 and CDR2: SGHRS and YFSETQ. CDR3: CASSFNTPREQFF. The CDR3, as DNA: TGCGCCAGCAGCTTCAACACCCCGAGGGAGCAGTTCTTC.

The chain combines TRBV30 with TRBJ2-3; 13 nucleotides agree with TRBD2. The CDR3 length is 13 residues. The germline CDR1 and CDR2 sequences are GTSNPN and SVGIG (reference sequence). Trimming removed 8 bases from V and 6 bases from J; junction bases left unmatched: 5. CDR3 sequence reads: CAGTSGVADTQYF. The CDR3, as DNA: TGTGCCGGGACTAGCGGGGTGGCGGATACGCAGTATTTT.

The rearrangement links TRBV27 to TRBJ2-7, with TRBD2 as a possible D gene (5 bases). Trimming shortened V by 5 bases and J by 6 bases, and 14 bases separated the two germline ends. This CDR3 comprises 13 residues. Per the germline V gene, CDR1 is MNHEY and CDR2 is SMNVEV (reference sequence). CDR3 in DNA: TGTGCCAGCAGTACCAGAGGGTGGGGCGAGCAGTACTTC. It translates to CASSTRGWGEQYF.

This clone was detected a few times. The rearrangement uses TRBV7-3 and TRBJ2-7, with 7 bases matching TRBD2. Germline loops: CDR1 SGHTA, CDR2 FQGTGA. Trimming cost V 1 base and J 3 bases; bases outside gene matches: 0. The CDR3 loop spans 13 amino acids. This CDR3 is CASSLSGSYEQYF. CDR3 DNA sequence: TGTGCCAGCAGCTTAAGCGGGAGCTACGAGCAGTACTTC.

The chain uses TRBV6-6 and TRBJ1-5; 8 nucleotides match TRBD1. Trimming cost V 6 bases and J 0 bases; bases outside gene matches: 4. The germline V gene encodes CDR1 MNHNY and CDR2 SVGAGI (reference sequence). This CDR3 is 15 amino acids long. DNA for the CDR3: TGTGCCAGCAGGCGCGGACAGGGTAGCAATCAGCCCCAGCATTTT. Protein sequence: CASRRGQGSNQPQHF.

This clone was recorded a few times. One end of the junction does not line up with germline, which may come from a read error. The CDR3 DNA is TGTGCCAGCAGCTCCGCCGCAACAGGGGGCAGGGACTTC. It translates to CASSSAATGGRDF. The V gene is TRBV7-9, the J gene TRBJ2-7, with 9 nucleotides matching TRBD1. The CDR3 spans 13 residues. The germline gives CDR1 SEHNR, CDR2 FQNEAQ (reference sequence). The full variable domain, with the rest looked up from reference TRBV7-9 and TRBJ2-7, is DTGVSQNPRHKITKRGQNVTFRCDPISEHNRLYWYRQTLGQGPEFLTYFQNEAQLEKSRLLSDRFSAERPKGSFSTLEIQRTEQGDSAMYLCASSSAATGGRDFGPGTRLTVT.

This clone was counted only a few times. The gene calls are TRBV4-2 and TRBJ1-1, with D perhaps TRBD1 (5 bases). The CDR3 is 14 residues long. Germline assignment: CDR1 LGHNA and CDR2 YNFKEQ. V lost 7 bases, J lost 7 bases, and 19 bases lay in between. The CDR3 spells CASNQIDSVVEAFF. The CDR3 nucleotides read TGTGCCAGCAACCAGATAGACAGTGTAGTTGAAGCTTTCTTT.

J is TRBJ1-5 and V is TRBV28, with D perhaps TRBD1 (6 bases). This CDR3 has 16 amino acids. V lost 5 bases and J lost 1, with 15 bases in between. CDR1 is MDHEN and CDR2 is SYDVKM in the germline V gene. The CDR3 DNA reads TGTGCCAGCAGTCTACAGGGACATTGGAGCAATCAGCCCCAGCATTTT. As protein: CASSLQGHWSNQPQHF.

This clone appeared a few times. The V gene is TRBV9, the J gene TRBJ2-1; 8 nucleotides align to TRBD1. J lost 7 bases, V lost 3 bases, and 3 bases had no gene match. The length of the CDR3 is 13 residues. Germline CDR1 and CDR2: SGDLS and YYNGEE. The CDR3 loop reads CASSARQGNEQFF. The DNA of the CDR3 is TGTGCCAGCAGCGCCCGACAGGGGAATGAGCAGTTCTTC. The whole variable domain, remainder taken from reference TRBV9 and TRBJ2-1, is DSGVTQTPKHLITATGQRVTLRCSPRSGDLSVYWYQQSLDQGLQFLIQYYNGEERAKGNILERFSAQQFPDLHSELNLSSLELGDSALYFCASSARQGNEQFFGPGTRLTVL.

CDR3 sequence reads: CAWSGSTGFYEQYF. The CDR3 nucleotides are TGTGCCTGGAGTGGATCGACAGGTTTCTACGAGCAGTACTTC. The rearrangement links TRBV30 to TRBJ2-7, with D tentatively TRBD1 (6 bases). Germline assignment: CDR1 GTSNPN and CDR2 SVGIG (reference sequence). The CDR3 contains 14 residues. The germline V and J ends were trimmed by 1 base and 3 bases, with 13 bases remaining between them.

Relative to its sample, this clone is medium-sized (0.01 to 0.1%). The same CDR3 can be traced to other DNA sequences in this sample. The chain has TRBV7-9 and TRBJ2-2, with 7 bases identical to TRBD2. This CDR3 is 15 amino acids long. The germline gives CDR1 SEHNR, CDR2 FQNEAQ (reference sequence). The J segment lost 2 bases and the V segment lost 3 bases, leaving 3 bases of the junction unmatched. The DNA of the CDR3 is TGTGCCAGCAGCTTGCTAGCGGTAAACACCGGGGAGCTGTTTTTT. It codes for CASSLLAVNTGELFF.

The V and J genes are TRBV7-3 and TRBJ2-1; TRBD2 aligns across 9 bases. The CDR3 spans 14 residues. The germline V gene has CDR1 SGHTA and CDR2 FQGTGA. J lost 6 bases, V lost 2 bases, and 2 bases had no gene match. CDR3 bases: TGTGCCAGCAGCTTAGGCGGGAGGGCCAATGAGCAGTTCTTC. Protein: CASSLGGRANEQFF.

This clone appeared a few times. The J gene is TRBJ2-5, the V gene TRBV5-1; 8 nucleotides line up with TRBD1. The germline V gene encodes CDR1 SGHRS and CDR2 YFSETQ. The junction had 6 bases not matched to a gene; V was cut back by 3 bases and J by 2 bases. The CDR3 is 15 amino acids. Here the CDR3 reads CASSSGTGGQETQYF. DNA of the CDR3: TGCGCCAGCAGCTCCGGGACAGGCGGACAAGAGACCCAGTACTTC.

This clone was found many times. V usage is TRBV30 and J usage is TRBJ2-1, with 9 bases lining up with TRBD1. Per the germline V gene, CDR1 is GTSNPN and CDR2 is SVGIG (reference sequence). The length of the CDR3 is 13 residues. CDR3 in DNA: TGTGCGGTAGTAACGGGACAGGGAGGGGAGGAGTTCTTC. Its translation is CAVVTGQGGEEFF.

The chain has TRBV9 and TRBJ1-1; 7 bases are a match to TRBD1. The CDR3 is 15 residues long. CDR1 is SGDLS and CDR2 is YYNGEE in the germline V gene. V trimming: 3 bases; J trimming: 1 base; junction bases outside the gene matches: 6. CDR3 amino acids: CASSGEQGGNTEAFF. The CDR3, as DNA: TGTGCCAGCAGCGGGGAGCAGGGGGGGAACACTGAAGCTTTCTTT. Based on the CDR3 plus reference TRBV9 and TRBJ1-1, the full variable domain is DSGVTQTPKHLITATGQRVTLRCSPRSGDLSVYWYQQSLDQGLQFLIQYYNGEERAKGNILERFSAQQFPDLHSELNLSSLELGDSALYFCASSGEQGGNTEAFFGQGTRLTVV.

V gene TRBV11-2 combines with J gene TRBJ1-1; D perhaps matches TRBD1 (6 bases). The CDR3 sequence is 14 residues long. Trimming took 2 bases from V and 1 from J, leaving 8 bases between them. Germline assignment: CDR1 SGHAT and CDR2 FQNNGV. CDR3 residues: CASSLRQENTEAFF. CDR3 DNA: TGTGCCAGCAGCTTAAGACAGGAGAACACTGAAGCTTTCTTT.

Written as DNA, the CDR3 is TGTGCCAGCAGCGACGGGGGGAGCAATCAGCCCCAGCATTTT. Its protein is CASSDGGSNQPQHF. The rearrangement joins TRBV5-6 to TRBJ1-5; D perhaps matches TRBD1 (5 bases). CDR1 and CDR2 from the germline V gene are SGHDT and YYEEEE. Trimming removed 4 bases from V and 1 base from J, with 9 bases in between. The CDR3 sequence is 14 residues long.

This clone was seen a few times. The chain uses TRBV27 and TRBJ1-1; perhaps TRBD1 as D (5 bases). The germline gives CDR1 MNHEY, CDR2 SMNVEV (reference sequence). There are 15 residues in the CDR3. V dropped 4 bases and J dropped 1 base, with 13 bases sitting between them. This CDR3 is CASSYQGYSNTEAFF. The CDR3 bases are TGTGCCAGCAGTTACCAGGGTTATTCGAACACTGAAGCTTTCTTT.

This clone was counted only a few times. CDR3 coding DNA: TGTGCCAGCAGTGTCTCCCTCGGGGAGACCCAGTACTTC. Its protein product is CASSVSLGETQYF. The chain links TRBV2 to TRBJ2-5; D remains ambiguous. CDR1 and CDR2 from the germline V gene are SNHLY and FYNNEI. The V end lost 4 bases, the J end lost 5 bases, and 11 bases lay between the germline ends. CDR3 length: 13 residues.

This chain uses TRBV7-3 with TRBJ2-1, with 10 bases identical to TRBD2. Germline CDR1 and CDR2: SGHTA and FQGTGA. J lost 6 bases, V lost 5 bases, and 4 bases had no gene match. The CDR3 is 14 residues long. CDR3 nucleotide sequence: TGTGCCAGCAGCCCGACTAGCGGGTCCAATGAGCAGTTCTTC. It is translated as CASSPTSGSNEQFF.